Listed here are 28 T cell receptor beta chains from one sample, sequenced in a study of breast tumors, draining lymph nodes, adjacent tissues. One entry per CDR3 protein results from TCRdb running MiXCR on the multiplex PCR reads. The sample lists over 200,000 distinct CDR3 sequences, less than 45% occurring once. Axillary draining lymph nodes of breast cancer patients supplied the node samples. Input material: axillary lymph node tissue. Source of these receptors: a female donor with breast cancer. Some clones in this sample may be carry-over from other donors' samples.

Remarks on this clonotype: A much larger clonotype is one base distant, so this may be a read error. The DNA of the CDR3 is TGTGCCAGTAGTATCCCCACCGGGGCAACTGGAAACACCATATATTTT. Its protein product is CASSIPTGATGNTIYF. The chain joins TRBV19 to TRBJ2-3, with D possibly TRBD1 on 5 matching bases. The J call is doubtful: the DNA matches TRBJ1-3 better. CDR1 and CDR2 from the germline V gene are LNHDA and SQIVND (reference sequence). The CDR3 is 16 amino acids.

This clonotype has only a few counts. A much larger clonotype is one base distant, so this may be a read error. The V gene is TRBV20-1, the J gene TRBJ2-5, with 7 bases matching TRBD2. The CDR3 extends over 12 amino acids. Germline lookup yields CDR1 DFQATT and CDR2 SNEGSKA (reference sequence). The CDR3 nucleotides are TGCAGTGCCTCAGCGGGGCAAGAGACCCCGTACTTC. As protein: CSASAGQETPYF.

This clonotype was observed many times. The chain employs TRBV9 and TRBJ2-5; D uncertain. The germline V and J ends were trimmed by 4 bases and 0 bases, with 7 bases remaining between them. Germline values: CDR1 SGDLS, CDR2 YYNGEE. The CDR3 covers 13 residues. For the CDR3, the DNA is TGTGCCAGCAGCTCCCCGTACCAAGAGACCCAGTACTTC. Translating gives CASSSPYQETQYF.

Many counts were recorded for this clonotype. The chain links TRBV5-1 to TRBJ2-3; TRBD2 matches at 11 bases. There are 21 residues in the CDR3. Germline V lookup: CDR1 SGHRS, CDR2 YFSETQ. V lost 4 bases to trimming and J lost 0 bases; unmatched junction nucleotides: 19. Here the CDR3 DNA reads TGCGCCAGCAGCGCCCGTCTAGCGGGAGGCCATTCACAACCTAGCACAGATACGCAGTATTTT. It codes for CASSARLAGGHSQPSTDTQYF.

Remarks on this clonotype: This may be a read error: a much more frequent sequence differs by one nucleotide. The rearrangement joins TRBV20-1 to TRBJ2-7, with unresolved D. Germline values: CDR1 DFQATT, CDR2 SNEGSKA (reference sequence). This CDR3 is 13 amino acids long. CDR3 nucleotides: TGCAGTGCTAGAGATGGCGGATTCTACGCGCAGTACTTC. Protein: CSARDGGFYAQYF.

There are many counts of this clonotype. The chain has TRBV7-2 and TRBJ2-1; 14 positions agree with TRBD2. Unmatched junction bases numbered 9, after V lost 7 bases and J lost 7 bases. CDR1 and CDR2 (germline): SGHTA, FQGNSA. The CDR3 contains 16 residues. CDR3 in DNA: TGTGCCAGCACCCGACCGACTAGCGGGAGGGGGAATGAGCAGTTCTTC. It is translated as CASTRPTSGRGNEQFF.

This clonotype has at least ten counts. V is TRBV19 and J is TRBJ1-2; maybe TRBD1 (6 bases). V was shortened by 9 bases and J by 0 bases, with 14 bases between the two germline ends. The CDR3 loop spans 14 amino acids. Germline lookup yields CDR1 LNHDA and CDR2 SQIVND (reference sequence). The CDR3 DNA reads as TGTGCCAGCAGACAGGACCCAGCTAACTATGGCTACACCTTC. Translation: CASRQDPANYGYTF. The entire variable domain, with the rest obtained from reference TRBV19 and TRBJ1-2, is as follows: DGGITQSPKYLFRKEGQNVTLSCEQNLNHDAMYWYRQDPGQGLRLIYYSQIVNDFQKGDIAEGYSVSREKKESFPLTVTSAQKNPTAFYLCASRQDPANYGYTFGSGTRLTVV.

This rearrangement joins TRBV3-1 to TRBJ2-3; D perhaps matches TRBD2 (5 bases). The CDR3 loop spans 15 amino acids. Germline V gene data show CDR1 as LGHDT and CDR2 as YNNKEL (reference sequence). The V end was cut by 4 bases, the J end by 0 bases, with 11 bases between. The CDR3 nucleotides are TGTGCCAGCAGCCCGAAGCGGACTAGCACAGATACGCAGTATTTT. Translation: CASSPKRTSTDTQYF.

At least ten counts were recorded for this clonotype. J is TRBJ1-6 and V is TRBV7-9; D is possibly TRBD1 (5 bases). The germline V gene has CDR1 SEHNR and CDR2 FQNEAQ (reference sequence). The CDR3 spans 13 residues. Trimming stripped 8 bases from V and 9 bases from J, with 14 bases between. CDR3 DNA: TGTGCCAGCGGTTTGGGGGGAATTTCACCCCTCCACTTT. Residues: CASGLGGISPLHF.

This chain links TRBV19 with TRBJ1-6; D is ambiguous. V lost 9 bases and J lost 9, with 15 bases in between. The CDR3 extends over 13 amino acids. Per the germline V gene, CDR1 is LNHDA and CDR2 is SQIVND (reference sequence). For the CDR3, the DNA is TGTGCCAGCAGCTTAGGTTGGGGTTCACCCCTCCACTTT. It codes for CASSLGWGSPLHF.

This clonotype was seen a single time. This chain links TRBV12-3 or TRBV12-4 with TRBJ1-6; TRBD1 aligns across 8 bases. V trimming: 6 bases; J trimming: 7 bases; junction bases outside the gene matches: 5. This CDR3 comprises 14 residues. The chain's CDR3 is CASSSDRGNSPLHF. The DNA for the CDR3 is TGTGCCAGCAGCTCTGACAGGGGCAATTCACCCCTCCACTTT.

This clonotype was recorded many times. This chain uses TRBV9 with TRBJ2-3; perhaps TRBD2 as D (6 bases). CDR3 length: 12 residues. The germline V and J ends were trimmed by 3 bases and 10 bases, with 12 bases remaining between them. Germline CDR1 SGDLS, CDR2 YYNGEE. The CDR3 nucleotides read TGTGCCAGCAGCGGGACGGGGGTTGCGCAGTATTTT. Translated, it gives CASSGTGVAQYF.

The table lists this clonotype with many counts. The chain combines TRBV7-2 with TRBJ1-2; TRBD1 might be the D (6 bases). Germline CDR1 is SGHTA and CDR2 is FQGNSA. Trimming shortened V by 2 bases and J by 8 bases, and 12 bases separated the two germline ends. CDR3 length equals 13 residues. DNA of the CDR3: TGTGCCAGCAGCTTAAGGGGGGGAGGAGGCTACACCTTC. It translates to CASSLRGGGGYTF.

At least ten counts were recorded for this clonotype. The chain is built from TRBV9 and TRBJ1-3; D unresolved. The ends were cut back, 2 bases at V and 0 bases at J, with 9 bases in the middle. Germline loops: CDR1 SGDLS, CDR2 YYNGEE. The CDR3 loop spans 15 amino acids. The CDR3 reads CASSVTGSSGNTIYF. The CDR3, as DNA: TGTGCCAGCAGCGTCACGGGGAGCTCTGGAAACACCATATATTTT.

This clonotype was seen ten or more times. This rearrangement joins TRBV12-3 or TRBV12-4 to TRBJ2-3, with D uncertain. Trimming stripped 3 bases from V and 5 bases from J, with 6 bases between. CDR3 size: 12 residues. The chain's CDR3 is CASSFGQDTQYF. The CDR3, as DNA: TGTGCCAGCAGTTTTGGGCAAGATACGCAGTATTTT.

This clonotype was detected many times. The gene calls are TRBV18 and TRBJ2-3; D not resolved. Germline lookup yields CDR1 KGHSH and CDR2 LQKENI. Trimming removed 3 bases from V and 5 bases from J, with 12 bases in between. The CDR3 sequence is 14 residues long. CDR3 nucleotides: TGTGCCAGCTCACCGAAAGGGTCGTTAGATACGCAGTATTTT. It codes for CASSPKGSLDTQYF.

At least ten counts were recorded for this clonotype. V and J are TRBV19 and TRBJ2-6; 10 nucleotides match TRBD2. The CDR3 contains 16 residues. The ends lost 5 bases at V and 2 bases at J; junction bases unmatched: 3. Germline V gene sequence: CDR1 LNHDA, CDR2 SQIVND (reference sequence). The CDR3 DNA sequence: TGTGCCAGTAGTCTCCTAGCGGGAGCTGGGGCCAACGTCCTGACTTTC. Amino acid sequence: CASSLLAGAGANVLTF. The full variable domain, completed using reference TRBV19 and TRBJ2-6, is DGGITQSPKYLFRKEGQNVTLSCEQNLNHDAMYWYRQDPGQGLRLIYYSQIVNDFQKGDIAEGYSVSREKKESFPLTVTSAQKNPTAFYLCASSLLAGAGANVLTFGAGSRLTVL.

The chain uses TRBV9 and TRBJ2-5; tentative D call: TRBD1 (6 bases). Trimming took off 0 bases at V and 5 bases at J, with 11 bases between the two ends. Per germline, CDR1 SGDLS and CDR2 YYNGEE. This CDR3 has 14 residues. The CDR3 DNA sequence: TGTGCCAGCAGCGTAGATGGGGGCGCGGAGACCCAGTACTTC. It specifies CASSVDGGAETQYF.

The genes are TRBV6-6 and TRBJ2-2; 16 bases map to TRBD2. The CDR3 contains 16 residues. The V gene end was trimmed by 5 bases and the J gene end by 6 bases; junction bases not matched to a gene: 3. Germline V gene lookup returns CDR1 MNHNY and CDR2 SVGAGI (reference sequence). The CDR3 nucleotides are TGTGCCAGCAGTACCGGGACTAGCGGGAGGGCCGGGGAGCTGTTTTTT. It specifies CASSTGTSGRAGELFF.

The chain is built from TRBV7-6 and TRBJ1-6; a weak D match, TRBD1 (5 bases). The germline V gene has CDR1 SGHVS and CDR2 FNYEAQ. With 2 bases removed from V and 9 bases from J, the gap between germline ends came to 14 bases. The CDR3 is made up of 15 amino acids. The CDR3 loop is CASSLSSGESSPLHF. The CDR3 coding sequence is TGTGCCAGCAGCTTAAGCTCGGGGGAAAGTTCACCCCTCCACTTT.

This clonotype has a count of ten or more. As DNA, the CDR3 is TGTGCCAGCAGTTCCCCCCCACTAGTCGAGCAGTACTTC. This translates into CASSSPPLVEQYF. The genes are TRBV6-6 and TRBJ2-7, with a weak D call TRBD2 (5 bases). This CDR3 has 13 amino acids. Germline CDR1 and CDR2: MNHNY and SVGAGI (reference sequence). V was trimmed by 4 bases and J by 6 bases, leaving 13 bases between them.

This clonotype was detected many times. The CDR3 DNA is TGCGCCACTCTTTCAAGAATTGTTGCCCCTTGGGTCTATGGCTACACCTTC. Translation: CATLSRIVAPWVYGYTF. This chain joins TRBV4-3 and TRBJ1-2; D is uncertain. Trimming stripped 10 bases from V and 4 bases from J, with 28 bases between. Germline values: CDR1 LGHNA, CDR2 YSLEER. The CDR3 has 17 residues.

This clonotype was seen at least ten times. The chain carries TRBV12-3 or TRBV12-4 and TRBJ1-2; TRBD1 aligns across 7 bases. The CDR3 length is 15 residues. V shed 5 bases and J 4 bases; nucleotides not matched to a gene: 10. The CDR3 loop reads CASSLSGQPLYGYTF. CDR3 DNA: TGTGCCAGCAGTCTTTCGGGACAGCCCCTCTATGGCTACACCTTC.

The chain employs TRBV25-1 and TRBJ1-6, with D unresolved. Deletions cut 8 bases from V and 9 bases from J, with 20 bases between. The germline CDR1 and CDR2 sequences are MGHDK and SYGVNS. There are 15 residues in the CDR3. CDR3 nucleotide sequence: TGTGCCAGCTTAGATCCCGCAGGCGTCGGTTCACCCCTCCACTTT. Amino acid sequence: CASLDPAGVGSPLHF. The full variable domain, in which reference TRBV25-1 and TRBJ1-6 provide the parts outside the CDR3, is EADIYQTPRYLVIGTGKKITLECSQTMGHDKMYWYQQDPGMELHLIHYSYGVNSTEKGDLSSESTVSRIRTEHFPLTLESARPSHTSQYLCASLDPAGVGSPLHFGNGTRLTVT.

This clonotype was seen ten or more times. The chain uses TRBV10-2 and TRBJ1-2; no clear D gene. V dropped 3 bases and J dropped 5 bases, with 4 bases sitting between them. CDR3 size: 11 residues. Germline V gene data show CDR1 as WSHSY and CDR2 as SAAADI. CDR3 sequence reads: CASSDGYGYTF. CDR3 in DNA: TGCGCCAGCAGTGACGGGTATGGCTACACCTTC.

Worth noting for this clonotype: A much larger clone differs from this one at a single base, so this may be a read error. This chain uses TRBV19 with TRBJ2-1; D tentatively fits TRBD1 or TRBD2 (5 bases each). The CDR3 is made up of 16 amino acids. Germline V gene data show CDR1 as LNHDA and CDR2 as SQIVND (reference sequence). The CDR3 DNA follows: TGTGCCAGCATTTCGAGGGGCAGAGGCTCCTGCAATGAGCAGTTCTTC. This translates into CASISRGRGSCNEQFF.

This chain uses TRBV7-2 with TRBJ2-2; D not certain. Germline V gene data show CDR1 as SGHTA and CDR2 as FQGNSA. The CDR3 covers 16 residues. V lost 4 bases and J 0 bases, leaving 12 bases between the germline ends. This CDR3 reads CASSSPQGTNTGELFF. In nucleotides, the CDR3 is TGTGCCAGCAGCTCACCTCAAGGGACGAACACCGGGGAGCTGTTTTTT.

This chain connects TRBV19 to TRBJ1-1, with unresolved D. Trimming removed 2 bases at V and 2 bases at J, with 12 bases between. The CDR3 sequence is 15 residues long. Looked up from germline, CDR1 is LNHDA and CDR2 is SQIVND (reference sequence). The CDR3 protein is CASSISSNGNTEAFF. The CDR3 nucleotides are TGTGCCAGTAGTATAAGTTCTAATGGAAACACTGAAGCTTTCTTT.